The 4 T cell receptor beta chains below all came from one sample that was sequenced in a study of regulatory T cells in long-lasting Graves disease. iRepertoire HTBI primers and Arm-PCR of CDR3 regions built TCR beta libraries. TCRdb reprocessed the multiplex PCR reads via MiXCR and lists one record per CDR3 protein. The sample includes roughly 420,000 distinct CDR3 sequences, around a sixth seen only once; the top ten take about a fifth. Time point defined: newly diagnosed GD, antithyroid drugs for less than 3 months. PBMC-extracted RNA yielded the TCR library. The input for sequencing was peripheral blood mononuclear cells (PBMCs), taken at new diagnosis, from a patient treated with antithyroid drugs. These receptors came from a female donor with Graves disease.

This clonotype was seen many times. This sequence joins TRBV7-9 and TRBJ2-1; 7 bases map to TRBD2. V was pared by 5 bases and J by 5 bases, with 12 bases of the junction left unmatched. The CDR3 extends over 16 amino acids. The germline gives CDR1 SEHNR, CDR2 FQNEAQ (reference sequence). The DNA for the CDR3 is TGTGCCAGCAGCGGGGACCGGGACTATAGGGACAATGAGCAGTTCTTC. It codes for CASSGDRDYRDNEQFF.

The chain recombines TRBV9 with TRBJ1-6; D remains ambiguous. Germline assignment: CDR1 SGDLS and CDR2 YYNGEE. V was cut by 2 bases and J by 10 bases, with 10 bases left in between. The CDR3 is made up of 13 amino acids. DNA for the CDR3: TGTGCCAGCAGCGTCGTTAACAGCTCACCCCTCCACTTT. This codes for CASSVVNSSPLHF.

This clonotype was found many times. The rearrangement uses TRBV9 and TRBJ1-3; D unresolved. This CDR3 region has 15 residues. V lost 2 bases, J lost 0 bases, and 9 bases lay in between. Germline V gene data show CDR1 as SGDLS and CDR2 as YYNGEE. CDR3 sequence: CASSVSPFSGNTIYF. CDR3 sequence (DNA): TGTGCCAGCAGCGTTTCACCATTCTCTGGAAACACCATATATTTT.

This clonotype was seen repeatedly, ten times or more. Just one base apart from a much larger clone, this may be a read error. The chain combines TRBV27 with TRBJ2-1; 8 nucleotides align to TRBD2. The junction had 4 bases not matched to a gene; V was cut back by 5 bases and J by 1 base. The CDR3 length is 15 residues. From germline, CDR1 is MNHEY and CDR2 SMNVEV (reference sequence). CDR3 loop: CASSSGSRSYNEQFF. The CDR3 DNA sequence: TGTGCCAGCAGTAGCGGGAGCAGATCCTACAATGAGCAGTTCTTC.